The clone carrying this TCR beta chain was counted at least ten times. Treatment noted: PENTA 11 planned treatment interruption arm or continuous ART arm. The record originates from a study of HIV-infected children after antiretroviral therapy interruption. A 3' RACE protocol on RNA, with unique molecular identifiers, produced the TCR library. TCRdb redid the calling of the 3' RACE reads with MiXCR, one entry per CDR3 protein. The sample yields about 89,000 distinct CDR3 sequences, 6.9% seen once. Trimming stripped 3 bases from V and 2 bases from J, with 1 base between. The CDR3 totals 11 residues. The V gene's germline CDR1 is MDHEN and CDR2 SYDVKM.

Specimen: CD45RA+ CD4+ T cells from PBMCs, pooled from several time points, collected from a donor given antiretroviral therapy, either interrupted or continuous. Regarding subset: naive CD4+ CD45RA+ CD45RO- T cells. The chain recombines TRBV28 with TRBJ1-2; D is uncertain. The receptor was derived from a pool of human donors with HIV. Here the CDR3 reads CASSLNYGYTF. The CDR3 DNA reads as TGTGCCAGCAGTTTGAACTATGGCTACACCTTC.